The 24 T cell receptor beta chains below all came from one sample that was sequenced in a study of OX40 agonist ivuxolimab in advanced cancers. Repertoires were generated with immunoSEQ multiplex PCR, while TCRdb's copy carries only in-frame clones and drops some. The profile shows about 65,000 clones, about 92% of them singletons. This specimen was CD4+ or CD8+ T cells sorted from blood, taken in a trial of the OX40 agonist ivuxolimab. These receptors were taken from an adult with an advanced solid tumor such as melanoma, head and neck, liver or kidney cancer.

This chain links TRBV21-1 with TRBJ1-2; the table calls TRBD1, which could not be checked here. TRBV21-1 has pseudogene status. This CDR3 contains 17 residues. The CDR3 DNA follows: TGTGCCAGCAATCAAATACAGGGGGTATTACCGTCTTATGGCTACACCTTC. Translation: CASNQIQGVLPSYGYTF.

The rearrangement joins TRBV10-1 to TRBJ2-4; D is uncertain. The CDR3 length is 16 residues. CDR1 is WNHNN, CDR2 SYGVQD, per germline (reference sequence). Trimming pared 6 bases from V and 0 bases from J, leaving 15 bases between. The CDR3 reads CASRPPSPLAKNIQYF. CDR3 nucleotide sequence: TGCGCCAGCAGACCCCCCTCGCCCCTAGCCAAAAACATTCAGTACTTC.

V and J are TRBV5-4 and TRBJ1-2; maybe TRBD1 (6 bases). This CDR3 region has 17 residues. Trimming took off 0 bases at V and 0 bases at J, with 15 bases between the two ends. Germline CDR1 SGHNT, CDR2 YYREEE (reference sequence). The chain's CDR3 is CASSLEPGRTANYGYTF. CDR3 DNA: TGTGCCAGCAGCTTGGAGCCGGGTAGGACAGCTAACTATGGCTACACCTTC.

The V gene is TRBV21-1, the J gene TRBJ2-7. TRBV21-1 constitutes a pseudogene. The CDR3 is made up of 16 amino acids. DNA for the CDR3: TGTGCCAGCAGCAAAGACCCCGGGCTAGTCCCCTACGAGCAGTACTTC. It is translated as CASSKDPGLVPYEQYF.

The chain couples TRBV2 to TRBJ2-2, with a possible D match to TRBD2 (7 bases). Trimming cost V 6 bases and J 6 bases, with 14 bases left between them. The CDR3 sequence is 14 residues long. Germline loops: CDR1 SNHLY, CDR2 FYNNEI. The CDR3 DNA reads as TGTGCCAGCAGGCCAGGCGGGGGCCCCGGGGAGCTGTTTTTT. Residues: CASRPGGGPGELFF.

This clone has only one observation. The DNA of the CDR3 is TGTGCCAGCAGTTACTCGGGGGCAATCTACGAGCAGTACTTC. Encoded protein: CASSYSGAIYEQYF. The chain carries TRBV6-5 and TRBJ2-7, with D possibly matching TRBD1 (6 bases). Trimming stripped 0 bases from V and 3 bases from J, with 9 bases between. This CDR3 region has 14 residues. Germline V gene lookup returns CDR1 MNHEY and CDR2 SVGAGI.

The chain recombines TRBV7-8 with TRBJ1-3, with 7 nucleotides matching TRBD1. In germline, CDR1 is SGHVS, CDR2 FQNEAQ. CDR3 length: 16 residues. Trimming at V came to 7 bases and at J to 3 bases, leaving 12 bases not matched to a gene. CDR3 protein: CASTPRVGDSGNTIYF. The CDR3 nucleotides read TGTGCCAGCACCCCCCGTGTTGGGGACAGTGGAAACACCATATATTTT.

The chain joins TRBV27 to TRBJ2-1, with 8 bases matching TRBD1. J lost 4 bases, V lost 5 bases, and 7 bases had no gene match. Germline values: CDR1 MNHEY, CDR2 SMNVEV (reference sequence). The CDR3 totals 15 residues. The CDR3 protein is CASSDRGWGYNEQFF. The CDR3 DNA reads as TGTGCCAGCAGTGACAGGGGTTGGGGTTACAATGAGCAGTTCTTC.

As DNA, the CDR3 is TGTGCCAGCAGCTTGGCGGGGGGGTACCCGGAGACCCAGTACTTC. This translates into CASSLAGGYPETQYF. The chain is built from TRBV7-7 and TRBJ2-5; TRBD2 matches 9 bases. This CDR3 region has 15 residues. Trimming took 3 bases from V and 5 from J; bases not matched to a gene: 7. Germline CDR1 and CDR2: SSHAT and FNYEAQ (reference sequence).

J is TRBJ1-6 and V is TRBV11-3, with TRBD1 matching over 8 bases. The CDR3 length is 19 residues. Losses at the gene ends were 2 bases for V and 7 bases for J; bases not matched to a gene: 16. CDR1 and CDR2 from the germline V gene are SGHNT and YENEEA. CDR3 residues: CASSLKGLRYRGGNSPLHF. The CDR3 bases are TGTGCCAGCAGCTTAAAGGGGCTTAGGTACAGGGGGGGAAATTCACCCCTCCACTTT.

This clone has more than one count but fewer than ten. The J gene is TRBJ2-5, the V gene TRBV7-7; 8 bases are shared with TRBD2. The ends lost 2 bases at V and 5 bases at J; junction bases unmatched: 7. Germline V CDR1 and CDR2: SSHAT, FNYEAQ (reference sequence). This CDR3 is 15 amino acids long. DNA for the CDR3: TGTGCCAGCAGCTTACGCGGGGGGCGCTGGGAGACCCAGTACTTC. Translation: CASSLRGGRWETQYF.

The chain carries TRBV5-4 and TRBJ2-7; TRBD2 matches at 7 bases. The V segment lost 4 bases and the J segment 3 bases; nucleotides outside the gene matches: 10. The CDR3 contains 15 residues. Germline loops: CDR1 SGHNT, CDR2 YYREEE (reference sequence). The CDR3: CASSGGGGHNYEQYF. In nucleotides, the CDR3 is TGTGCCAGCAGCGGGGGGGGTGGACACAACTACGAGCAGTACTTC.

This clone was observed once. This chain links TRBV5-5 with TRBJ1-4; D is undetermined. The length of the CDR3 is 15 residues. The germline V gene has CDR1 SGHKS and CDR2 YYEKEE (reference sequence). Trimming pared 1 base from V and 4 bases from J, leaving 11 bases between. This CDR3 reads CASSLLGYGNEKLFF. In DNA form, the CDR3 reads TGTGCCAGCAGCTTGTTGGGGTATGGTAATGAAAAACTGTTTTTT.

The sample holds a few counts of this clone. The rearrangement uses TRBV7-6 and TRBJ2-5; D unresolved. Germline values: CDR1 SGHVS, CDR2 FNYEAQ. Trimming stripped 3 bases from V and 2 bases from J, with 7 bases between. The CDR3 spans 13 residues. CDR3: CASSFGQQETQYF. CDR3 DNA: TGTGCCAGCAGCTTTGGGCAACAAGAGACCCAGTACTTC.

V gene TRBV6-5 combines with J gene TRBJ1-3; D unclear. Looked up from germline, CDR1 is MNHEY and CDR2 is SVGAGI. The CDR3 has 16 residues. V lost 2 bases to trimming and J lost 0 bases, with 11 bases between them. The CDR3 nucleotides read TGTGCCAGCAGTTACCCGACCGGCCGCTCTGGAAACACCATATATTTT. Its translation is CASSYPTGRSGNTIYF.

V usage is TRBV30 and J usage is TRBJ2-2; TRBD2 is a possible D gene (5 bases). Germline V gives CDR1 GTSNPN, CDR2 SVGIG (reference sequence). This CDR3 is built from 11 residues. Trimming cost V 6 bases and J 6 bases, with 8 bases left between them. For the CDR3, the DNA is TGTGCCTGCGCGGAGGCCGGGGAGCTGTTTTTT. It is translated as CACAEAGELFF.

This rearrangement joins TRBV5-4 to TRBJ2-7; 7 positions match TRBD1. The junction had 5 bases not matched to a gene; V was cut back by 4 bases and J by 7 bases. Germline V gene data show CDR1 as SGHNT and CDR2 as YYREEE (reference sequence). This CDR3 contains 12 residues. The chain's CDR3 is CASSTDRREQYF. CDR3 sequence (DNA): TGTGCCAGCAGCACGGACAGGAGGGAGCAGTACTTC.

Here the CDR3 reads CASSLGVGHNEKLFF. Written as DNA, the CDR3 is TGCGCCAGCAGCTTGGGTGTAGGCCATAATGAAAAACTGTTTTTT. The chain links TRBV5-1 to TRBJ1-4; D remains ambiguous. CDR3 length equals 15 residues. Trimming shortened V by 0 bases and J by 4 bases, and 10 bases separated the two germline ends. The germline gives CDR1 SGHRS, CDR2 YFSETQ.

CDR3 in DNA: TGCGCCAGCAGCTTGGGGTCGACTGGAACCTACAATGAGCAGTTCTTC. This encodes CASSLGSTGTYNEQFF. This sequence joins TRBV5-1 and TRBJ2-1; D ambiguous. The germline V gene has CDR1 SGHRS and CDR2 YFSETQ. Trimming cost V 0 bases and J 2 bases, with 12 bases left between them. The CDR3 contains 16 residues.

This sequence joins TRBV30 and TRBJ2-5; maybe TRBD1 (6 bases). V gave up 0 bases and J gave up 6 bases, with 17 bases separating them. Germline V gives CDR1 GTSNPN, CDR2 SVGIG (reference sequence). This CDR3 has 15 amino acids. The chain's CDR3 is CAWSVWQGIRKTQYF. In nucleotides, the CDR3 is TGTGCCTGGAGTGTTTGGCAGGGGATTCGGAAGACCCAGTACTTC.

V and J are TRBV5-1 and TRBJ2-5; possible D gene TRBD2, 6 bases. Germline assignment: CDR1 SGHRS and CDR2 YFSETQ. Deletions cut 7 bases from V and 5 bases from J, with 18 bases between. The CDR3 has 14 amino acids. The CDR3 nucleotides read TGCGCCAGCTCGGGACCCAATGGAGGGGAGACCCAGTACTTC. It encodes CASSGPNGGETQYF.

The V gene is TRBV7-2, the J gene TRBJ2-5; 8 bases fit TRBD2. CDR1 is SGHTA and CDR2 is FQGNSA in the germline V gene. The CDR3 has 14 amino acids. The V and J ends lost 4 bases and 1 base, in that order; junction bases with no gene match: 2. CDR3 nucleotide sequence: TGTGCCAGCAGCTCTGGACTAGCCCAAGAGACCCAGTACTTC. The encoded protein is CASSSGLAQETQYF.

The rearrangement joins TRBV5-1 to TRBJ1-4; perhaps TRBD1 as D (6 bases). The germline V and J ends were trimmed by 6 bases and 7 bases, with 16 bases remaining between them. The CDR3 is 14 residues long. CDR1 is SGHRS and CDR2 is YFSETQ in the germline V gene. CDR3 amino acids: CASTRGGVGEKLFF. The CDR3 nucleotides read TGCGCCAGCACTAGGGGGGGAGTAGGTGAAAAACTGTTTTTT.

The V gene is TRBV5-4, the J gene TRBJ2-3; possible D gene TRBD2, 5 bases. The length of the CDR3 is 16 residues. Trimming shortened V by 4 bases and J by 5 bases, and 20 bases separated the two germline ends. CDR1 and CDR2 (germline): SGHNT, YYREEE (reference sequence). DNA for the CDR3: TGTGCCAGCAGCCCCGCCGGGAAAAATCCACGAGATACGCAGTATTTT. This encodes CASSPAGKNPRDTQYF.